This T cell receptor beta chain was recovered during a study of T cells in Graves' hyperthyroidism and ophthalmopathy. The study, taken as a whole, reports: The model forecast ophthalmopathy, anticipating it by a median around 6.5 months before onset.

The V and J ends lost 5 bases and 5 bases respectively, with 4 bases between them. The CDR3 runs to 11 residues. Germline V CDR1 and CDR2: SGHAT, FQNNGV. Researchers took RNA transcripts and amplified the TCR beta CDR3 regions from them. The study used the HTBI primer set for a first-round RT-PCR of the TCR CDR3. One entry per CDR3 protein, called by TCRdb with MiXCR from the multiplex PCR reads. The profile covers roughly 580,000 distinct CDR3 sequences, with 14% appearing a single time and 4.5% to 6% taken by the ten largest. Exclusion criteria comprised uncontrolled infection, other autoimmune disease, pregnancy or lactation. When hyperthyroidism was first diagnosed, the blood sample was taken, preceding any ophthalmopathy symptoms. The sample holds many counts of this clonotype. Antigen specificity is unknown.

This clonotype was sampled from a woman aged 30 to 39 with Graves' hyperthyroidism that later progressed to Graves' ophthalmopathy. The chain has TRBV11-2 and TRBJ1-5, with D unclear. The sequencing input was blood. The CDR3 spells CASSIHQPQHF. The CDR3 bases are TGTGCCAGCAGCATTCATCAGCCCCAGCATTTT. Drawing the rest from reference TRBV11-2 and TRBJ1-5, the complete variable domain is EAGVAQSPRYKIIEKRQSVAFWCNPISGHATLYWYQQILGQGPKLLIQFQNNGVVDDSQLPKDRFSAERLKGVDSTLKIQPAKLEDSAVYLCASSIHQPQHFGDGTRLSIL.